This is a list of T cell receptor beta chains from one sample in a study of T cells in Graves' hyperthyroidism and ophthalmopathy. TCRdb called the multiplex PCR reads again in MiXCR, with one record for every CDR3 protein. This sample carries about 560,000 distinct CDR3 sequences, 15% to 20% of them seen once, and the ten largest clones take roughly 18%. What was sequenced was blood. The receptor set was obtained from a woman aged 18-29 years with Graves' hyperthyroidism. The CDR3 runs from the conserved cysteine through the conserved F or W. A D gene is named only where the DNA matches it firmly. The size entry is marked missing in some rows and otherwise reads once, few, many or a size class.

d_gene,j_gene,abundance,v_gene,CDR3nt,CDR3aa
TRBD2,TRBJ2-5,many,TRBV7-9,TGTGCCAGCAGCCCTACCCCGGGGACTAGCGGGAGTCCACAGACCCAGTACTTC,CASSPTPGTSGSPQTQYF
TRBD2,TRBJ2-7,-,TRBV20-1,TGCAGTGCTAGAGATACCCCGGGACTAGCAACCTACGAGCAGTACTTC,CSARDTPGLATYEQYF
-,TRBJ2-7,many,TRBV11-3,TGTGCCAGCAGCTTACGGTCGGCAGGGGCCCCCTACGAGCAGTACTTC,CASSLRSAGAPYEQYF
-,TRBJ2-3,-,TRBV2,TGTGCCAGCAGTGGGAACAGGGTGGAAGATACGCAGTATTTT,CASSGNRVEDTQYF
TRBD1,TRBJ1-1,few,TRBV24-1,TGTGCCACCAGTGATCGGACAGGGGGCATAGGCACTGAAGCTTTCTTT,CATSDRTGGIGTEAFF
-,TRBJ2-5,many,TRBV5-1,TGCGCCAGCAGCCGAACTAGTCACGGAGAGACCCAGTACTTC,CASSRTSHGETQYF
TRBD1,TRBJ1-6,many,TRBV11-2,TGTGCCAGCAGCTTTGGACAGGAAAATTCACCCCTCCACTTT,CASSFGQENSPLHF
-,TRBJ2-3,many,TRBV4-3,TGCGCCACCGCGTCCGGGGTGGCAGATACGCAGTATTTT,CATASGVADTQYF
TRBD1,TRBJ1-5,few,TRBV18,TGTGCCAGCTCACCATGGGGACAGGGAGGGAATCAGCCCCAGCATTTT,CASSPWGQGGNQPQHF
TRBD1,TRBJ2-1,-,TRBV7-9,TGTGCCAGCAGCCCCGGACAGGGCGTGTACAATGAGCAGTTCTTC,CASSPGQGVYNEQFF
TRBD2,TRBJ2-5,-,TRBV4-2,TGTGCCAGCAGCCACTCACCGGGACTAGCGCGGGAGACCCAGTACTTC,CASSHSPGLARETQYF
-,TRBJ1-1,few,TRBV12-3/TRBV12-4,TGTGCCAGCAGTTTACCCGGCGAAGCTTTCTTT,CASSLPGEAFF
TRBD2,TRBJ2-2,-,TRBV2,TGTGCCAGCAGCCTGACAGGACTAGCGGGTGCGAACACCGGGGAGCTGTTTTTT,CASSLTGLAGANTGELFF
-,TRBJ2-6,few,TRBV25-1,TGTGCCAGCAGTGAATACCCCCGTCCCTTCTCTGGGGCCAACGTCCTGACTTTC,CASSEYPRPFSGANVLTF
TRBD1,TRBJ1-5,-,TRBV6-5,TGTGCCAGCAGTACCGACAGGGCATGGAATCAGCCCCAGCATTTT,CASSTDRAWNQPQHF
TRBD1,TRBJ2-1,-,TRBV20-1,TGCAGTGCTAGATCCGGGACAGGGGGCTCGAATGAGCAGTTCTTC,CSARSGTGGSNEQFF
TRBD2,TRBJ2-7,many,TRBV20-1,TGCAGTGCTAGAGGCCTAGCGGGAACGAGCTCCTACGAGCAGTACTTC,CSARGLAGTSSYEQYF
-,TRBJ2-2,-,TRBV27,TGTGCCAGCAGTTTAGCACAGGGGAACACCGGGGAGCTGTTTTTT,CASSLAQGNTGELFF
-,TRBJ2-5,many,TRBV18,TGTGCCAGCTCATACCGGACGGACCAAGAGACCCAGTACTTC,CASSYRTDQETQYF
-,TRBJ1-1,-,TRBV7-9,TGTGCCAGCAGCTTAGTCCGGGACCCAAGAGAGGGAGCTTTCTTT,CASSLVRDPREGAFF
TRBD2,TRBJ2-1,-,TRBV10-1,TGCGCCAGCAGTGAGGGGGGGACTAGCAACAATGAGCAGTTCTTC,CASSEGGTSNNEQFF
-,TRBJ2-5,few,TRBV12-3/TRBV12-4,TGTGCCAGCAGTAGGGCCGGGACTTTAAAAGAGACCCAGTACTTC,CASSRAGTLKETQYF
TRBD2,TRBJ2-1,few,TRBV12-3/TRBV12-4,TGTGCCAGCAGTTTACTTCGGGTAGCGGGAGACCTAAACAATGAGCAGTTCTTC,CASSLLRVAGDLNNEQFF